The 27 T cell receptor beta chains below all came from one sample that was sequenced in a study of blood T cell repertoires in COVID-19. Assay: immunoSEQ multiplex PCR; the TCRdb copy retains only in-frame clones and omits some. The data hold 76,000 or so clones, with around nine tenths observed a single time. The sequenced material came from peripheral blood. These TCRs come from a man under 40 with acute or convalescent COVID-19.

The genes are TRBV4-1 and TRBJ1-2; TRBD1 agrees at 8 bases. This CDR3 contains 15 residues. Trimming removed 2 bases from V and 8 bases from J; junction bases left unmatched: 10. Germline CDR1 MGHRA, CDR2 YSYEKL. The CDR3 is CASSQPGQVRVGYTF. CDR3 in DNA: TGCGCCAGCAGCCAACCGGGACAGGTCCGTGTAGGCTACACCTTC.

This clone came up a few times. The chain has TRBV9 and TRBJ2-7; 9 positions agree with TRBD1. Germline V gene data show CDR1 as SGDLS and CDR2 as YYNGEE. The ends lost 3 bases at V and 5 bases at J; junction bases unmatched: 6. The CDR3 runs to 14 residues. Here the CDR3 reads CASSEGTGNDEQYF. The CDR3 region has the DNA TGTGCCAGCAGCGAGGGGACAGGGAATGACGAGCAGTACTTC. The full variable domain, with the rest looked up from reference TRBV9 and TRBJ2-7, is DSGVTQTPKHLITATGQRVTLRCSPRSGDLSVYWYQQSLDQGLQFLIQYYNGEERAKGNILERFSAQQFPDLHSELNLSSLELGDSALYFCASSEGTGNDEQYFGPGTRLTVT.

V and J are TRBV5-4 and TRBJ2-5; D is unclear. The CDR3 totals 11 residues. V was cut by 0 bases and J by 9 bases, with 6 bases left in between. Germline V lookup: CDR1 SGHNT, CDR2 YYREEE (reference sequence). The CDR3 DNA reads TGTGCCAGCAGCTTGGGGCAAGCCCAGTACTTC. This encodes CASSLGQAQYF.

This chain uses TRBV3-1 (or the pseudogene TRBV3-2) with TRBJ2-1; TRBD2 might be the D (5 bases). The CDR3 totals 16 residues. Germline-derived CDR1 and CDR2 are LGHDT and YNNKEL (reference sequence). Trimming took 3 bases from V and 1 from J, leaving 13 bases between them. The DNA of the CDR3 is TGTGCCAGCAGCCATACGGGTGAGCGGTCCTACAATGAGCAGTTCTTC. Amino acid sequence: CASSHTGERSYNEQFF.

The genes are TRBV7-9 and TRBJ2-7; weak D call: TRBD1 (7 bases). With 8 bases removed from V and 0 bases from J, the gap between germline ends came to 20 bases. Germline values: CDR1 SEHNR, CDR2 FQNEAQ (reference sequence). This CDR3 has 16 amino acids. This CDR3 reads CASAQGGPFSSYEQYF. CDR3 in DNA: TGTGCCAGCGCCCAGGGGGGACCTTTTAGCTCCTACGAGCAGTACTTC.

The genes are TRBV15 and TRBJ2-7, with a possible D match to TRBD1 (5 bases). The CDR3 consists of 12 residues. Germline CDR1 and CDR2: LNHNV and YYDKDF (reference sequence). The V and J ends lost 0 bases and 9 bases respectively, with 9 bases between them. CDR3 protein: CATSRDRAGQYF. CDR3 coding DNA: TGTGCCACCAGCAGAGACAGGGCTGGGCAGTACTTC. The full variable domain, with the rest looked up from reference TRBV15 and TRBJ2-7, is DAMVIQNPRYQVTQFGKPVTLSCSQTLNHNVMYWYQQKSSQAPKLLFHYYDKDFNNEADTPDNFQSRRPNTSFCFLDIRSPGLGDTAMYLCATSRDRAGQYFGPGTRLTVT.

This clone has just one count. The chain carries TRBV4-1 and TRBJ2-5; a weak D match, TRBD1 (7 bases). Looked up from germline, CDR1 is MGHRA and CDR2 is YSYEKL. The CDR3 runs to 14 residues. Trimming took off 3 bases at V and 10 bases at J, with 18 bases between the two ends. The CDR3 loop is CASSQAGQYGFQYF. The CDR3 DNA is TGCGCCAGCAGCCAGGCGGGACAGTACGGTTTCCAGTACTTC.

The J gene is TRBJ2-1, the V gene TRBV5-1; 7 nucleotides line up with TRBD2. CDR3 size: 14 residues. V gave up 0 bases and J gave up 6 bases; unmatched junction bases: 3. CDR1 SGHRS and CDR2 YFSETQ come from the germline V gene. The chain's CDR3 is CASSLAGGLNEQFF. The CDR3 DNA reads TGCGCCAGCAGCTTGGCGGGAGGTCTCAATGAGCAGTTCTTC.

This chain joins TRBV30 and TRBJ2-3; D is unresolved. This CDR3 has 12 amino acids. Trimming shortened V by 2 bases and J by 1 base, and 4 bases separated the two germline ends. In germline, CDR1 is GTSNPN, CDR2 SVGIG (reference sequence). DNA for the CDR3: TGTGCCTGGAGTTGGCGCACAGATACGCAGTATTTT. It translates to CAWSWRTDTQYF.

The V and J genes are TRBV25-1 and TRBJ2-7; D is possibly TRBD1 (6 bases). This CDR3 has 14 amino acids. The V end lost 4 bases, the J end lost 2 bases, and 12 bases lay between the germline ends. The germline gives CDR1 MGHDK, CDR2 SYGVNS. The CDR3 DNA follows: TGTGCCAGCAGTGGGACCGGGACACCCTACGAGCAGTACTTC. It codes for CASSGTGTPYEQYF.

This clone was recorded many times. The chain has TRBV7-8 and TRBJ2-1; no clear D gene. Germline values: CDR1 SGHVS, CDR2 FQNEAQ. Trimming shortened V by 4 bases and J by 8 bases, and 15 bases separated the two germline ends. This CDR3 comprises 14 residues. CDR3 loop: CASSSKGRVDEQFF. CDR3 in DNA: TGTGCCAGCAGCTCTAAAGGTCGGGTGGATGAGCAGTTCTTC.

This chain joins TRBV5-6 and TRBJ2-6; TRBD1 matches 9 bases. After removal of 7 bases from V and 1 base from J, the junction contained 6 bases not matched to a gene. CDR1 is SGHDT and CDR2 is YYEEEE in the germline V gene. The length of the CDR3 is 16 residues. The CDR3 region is CASHTGGASGANVLTF. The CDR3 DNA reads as TGTGCCAGCCACACAGGGGGCGCGTCTGGGGCCAACGTCCTGACTTTC.

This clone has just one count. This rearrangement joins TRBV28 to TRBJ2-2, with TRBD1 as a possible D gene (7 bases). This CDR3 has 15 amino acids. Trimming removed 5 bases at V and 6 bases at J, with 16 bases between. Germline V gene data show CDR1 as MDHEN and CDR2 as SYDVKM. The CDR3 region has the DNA TGTGCCAGCAGTGAGCGGGCAGGGGGACCCGGGGAGCTGTTTTTT. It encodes CASSERAGGPGELFF.

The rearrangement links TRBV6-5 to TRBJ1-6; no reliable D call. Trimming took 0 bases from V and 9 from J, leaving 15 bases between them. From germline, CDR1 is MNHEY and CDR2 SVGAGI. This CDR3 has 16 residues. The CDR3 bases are TGTGCCAGCAGTTACTCGCTTACGGGGAAGGGTTCACCCCTCCACTTT. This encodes CASSYSLTGKGSPLHF.

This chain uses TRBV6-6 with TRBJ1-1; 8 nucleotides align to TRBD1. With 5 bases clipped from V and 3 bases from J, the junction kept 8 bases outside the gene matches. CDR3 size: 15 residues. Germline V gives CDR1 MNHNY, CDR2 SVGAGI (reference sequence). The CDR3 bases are TGTGCCAGCAGTACCCCAGGGGGCGGGGACACTGAAGCTTTCTTT. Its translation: CASSTPGGGDTEAFF.

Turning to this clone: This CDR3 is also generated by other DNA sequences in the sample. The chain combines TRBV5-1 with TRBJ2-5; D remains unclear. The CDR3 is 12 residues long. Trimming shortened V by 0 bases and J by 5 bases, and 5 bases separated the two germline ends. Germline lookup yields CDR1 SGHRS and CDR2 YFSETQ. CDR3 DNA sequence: TGCGCCAGCAGCTTGGTCGAGGAGACCCAGTACTTC. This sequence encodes CASSLVEETQYF.

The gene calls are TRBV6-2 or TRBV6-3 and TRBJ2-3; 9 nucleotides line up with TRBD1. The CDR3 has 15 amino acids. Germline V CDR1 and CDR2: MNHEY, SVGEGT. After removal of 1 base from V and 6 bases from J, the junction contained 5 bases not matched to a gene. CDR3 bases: TGTGCCAGCAGTTACTTGGGGACAGGGCGGGATACGCAGTATTTT. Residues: CASSYLGTGRDTQYF.

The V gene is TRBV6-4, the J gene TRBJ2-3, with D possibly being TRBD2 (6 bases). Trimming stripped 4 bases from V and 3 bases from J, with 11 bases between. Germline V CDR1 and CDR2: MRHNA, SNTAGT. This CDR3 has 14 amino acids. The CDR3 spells CASSAEGETDTQYF. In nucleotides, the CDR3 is TGTGCCAGCAGTGCGGAGGGAGAGACAGATACGCAGTATTTT.

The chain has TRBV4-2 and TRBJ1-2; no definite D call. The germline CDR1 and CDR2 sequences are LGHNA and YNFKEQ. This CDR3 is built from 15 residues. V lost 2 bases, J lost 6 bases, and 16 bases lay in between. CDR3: CASSQPGDTGNGYTF. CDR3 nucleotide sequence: TGTGCCAGCAGCCAACCAGGCGATACGGGGAATGGCTACACCTTC.

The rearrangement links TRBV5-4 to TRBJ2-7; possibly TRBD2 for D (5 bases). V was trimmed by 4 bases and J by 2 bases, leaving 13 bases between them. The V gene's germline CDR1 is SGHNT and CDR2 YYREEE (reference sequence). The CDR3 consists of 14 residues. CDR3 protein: CASSEGRGAYEQYF. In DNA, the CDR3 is TGTGCCAGCAGCGAAGGACGGGGAGCCTACGAGCAGTACTTC.

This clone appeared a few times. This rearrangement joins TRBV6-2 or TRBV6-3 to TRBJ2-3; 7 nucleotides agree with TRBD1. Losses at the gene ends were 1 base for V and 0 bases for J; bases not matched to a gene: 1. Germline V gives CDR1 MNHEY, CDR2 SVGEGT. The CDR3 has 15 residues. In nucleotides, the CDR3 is TGTGCCAGCAGTTACTTGGACAGGAGCACAGATACGCAGTATTTT. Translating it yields CASSYLDRSTDTQYF.

CDR3 sequence (DNA): TGTGCCAGCAGCTCCCAAACTTATTCCTACGAGCAGTACTTC. Protein: CASSSQTYSYEQYF. The chain recombines TRBV9 with TRBJ2-7; D is uncertain. CDR3 length equals 14 residues. From germline, CDR1 is SGDLS and CDR2 YYNGEE. V was trimmed by 4 bases and J by 1 base, leaving 12 bases between them.

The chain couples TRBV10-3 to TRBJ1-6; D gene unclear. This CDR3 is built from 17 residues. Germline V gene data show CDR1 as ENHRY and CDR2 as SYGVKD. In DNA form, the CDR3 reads TGTATTAAGGGCGGGCGACAAGAATCGTCCTATAATTCACCCCTCCACTTT. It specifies CIKGGRQESSYNSPLHF.

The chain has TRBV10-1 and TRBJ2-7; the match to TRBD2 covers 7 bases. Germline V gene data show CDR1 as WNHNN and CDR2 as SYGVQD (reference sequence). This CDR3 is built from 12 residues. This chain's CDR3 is CAGTREKGEQYF. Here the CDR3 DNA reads TGCGCAGGCACGCGGGAGAAAGGGGAGCAGTACTTC.

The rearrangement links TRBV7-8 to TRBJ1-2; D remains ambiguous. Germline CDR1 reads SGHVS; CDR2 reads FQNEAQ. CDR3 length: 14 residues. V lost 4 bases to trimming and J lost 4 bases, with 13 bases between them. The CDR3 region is CASSSRDKPYGYTF. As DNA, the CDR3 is TGTGCCAGCAGCTCCCGAGACAAACCCTATGGCTACACCTTC.

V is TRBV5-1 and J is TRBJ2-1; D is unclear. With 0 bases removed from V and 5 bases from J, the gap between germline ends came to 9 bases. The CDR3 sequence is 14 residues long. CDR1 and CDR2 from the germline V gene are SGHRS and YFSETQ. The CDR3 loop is CASSLEAVNNEQFF. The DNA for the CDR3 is TGCGCCAGCAGCTTGGAGGCGGTAAACAATGAGCAGTTCTTC.

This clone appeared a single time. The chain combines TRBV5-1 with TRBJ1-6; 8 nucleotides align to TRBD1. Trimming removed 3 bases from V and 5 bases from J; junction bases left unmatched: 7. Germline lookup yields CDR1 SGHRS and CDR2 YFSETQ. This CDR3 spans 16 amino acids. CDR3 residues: CASSSKRQGNNSPLHF. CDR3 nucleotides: TGCGCCAGCAGCTCCAAACGACAGGGGAATAATTCACCCCTCCACTTT.